The clone carrying this TCR delta chain appeared a few times. The antigen remains undetermined. With only one base between it and a far larger clone, this is likely a read error. Other DNA sequences of this sample code for an identical CDR3. Vgamma9/Vdelta2+ and Vdelta2-negative gammadelta T cells were flow-sorted from PBMC for bulk sequencing. CDR3 size: 18 residues. From germline, CDR1 is TSWWSYY and CDR2 QGS. The data belong to a study of γδ T cells in repeated Plasmodium falciparum infection. Whole-study context: Malaria-naive adults were infected with P. falciparum NF54 four times over about 600 days. Study-wide findings and caveats: Malian donors came from one small rural village, predominantly one ethnic group. Vgamma9/Vdelta2+ T cells showed a stable polyclonal repertoire with shared TCRgamma sequences.

Sequencing covered both gamma and delta TCR chains per sample. TCRdb redid the clone calls on the multiplex PCR reads with CATT. The data hold 75,000 to 95,000 delta-chain clones, with 0.75% to 1% observed a single time. Sample: gamma-delta T cells from blood. The source is a pool of human donors (malaria-infected and uninfected, not separated). This chain joins TRDV1 and TRDJ1; D possibly corresponds to TRDD3 (5 bases). Here the J gene was assigned by germline matching of the DNA, as TCRdb has none. The CDR3 spells CALGELKPPWAGADKLIF. The CDR3 region has the DNA TGTGCCCTTGGGGAACTTAAACCGCCTTGGGCGGGGGCCGATAAACTCATCTTT.